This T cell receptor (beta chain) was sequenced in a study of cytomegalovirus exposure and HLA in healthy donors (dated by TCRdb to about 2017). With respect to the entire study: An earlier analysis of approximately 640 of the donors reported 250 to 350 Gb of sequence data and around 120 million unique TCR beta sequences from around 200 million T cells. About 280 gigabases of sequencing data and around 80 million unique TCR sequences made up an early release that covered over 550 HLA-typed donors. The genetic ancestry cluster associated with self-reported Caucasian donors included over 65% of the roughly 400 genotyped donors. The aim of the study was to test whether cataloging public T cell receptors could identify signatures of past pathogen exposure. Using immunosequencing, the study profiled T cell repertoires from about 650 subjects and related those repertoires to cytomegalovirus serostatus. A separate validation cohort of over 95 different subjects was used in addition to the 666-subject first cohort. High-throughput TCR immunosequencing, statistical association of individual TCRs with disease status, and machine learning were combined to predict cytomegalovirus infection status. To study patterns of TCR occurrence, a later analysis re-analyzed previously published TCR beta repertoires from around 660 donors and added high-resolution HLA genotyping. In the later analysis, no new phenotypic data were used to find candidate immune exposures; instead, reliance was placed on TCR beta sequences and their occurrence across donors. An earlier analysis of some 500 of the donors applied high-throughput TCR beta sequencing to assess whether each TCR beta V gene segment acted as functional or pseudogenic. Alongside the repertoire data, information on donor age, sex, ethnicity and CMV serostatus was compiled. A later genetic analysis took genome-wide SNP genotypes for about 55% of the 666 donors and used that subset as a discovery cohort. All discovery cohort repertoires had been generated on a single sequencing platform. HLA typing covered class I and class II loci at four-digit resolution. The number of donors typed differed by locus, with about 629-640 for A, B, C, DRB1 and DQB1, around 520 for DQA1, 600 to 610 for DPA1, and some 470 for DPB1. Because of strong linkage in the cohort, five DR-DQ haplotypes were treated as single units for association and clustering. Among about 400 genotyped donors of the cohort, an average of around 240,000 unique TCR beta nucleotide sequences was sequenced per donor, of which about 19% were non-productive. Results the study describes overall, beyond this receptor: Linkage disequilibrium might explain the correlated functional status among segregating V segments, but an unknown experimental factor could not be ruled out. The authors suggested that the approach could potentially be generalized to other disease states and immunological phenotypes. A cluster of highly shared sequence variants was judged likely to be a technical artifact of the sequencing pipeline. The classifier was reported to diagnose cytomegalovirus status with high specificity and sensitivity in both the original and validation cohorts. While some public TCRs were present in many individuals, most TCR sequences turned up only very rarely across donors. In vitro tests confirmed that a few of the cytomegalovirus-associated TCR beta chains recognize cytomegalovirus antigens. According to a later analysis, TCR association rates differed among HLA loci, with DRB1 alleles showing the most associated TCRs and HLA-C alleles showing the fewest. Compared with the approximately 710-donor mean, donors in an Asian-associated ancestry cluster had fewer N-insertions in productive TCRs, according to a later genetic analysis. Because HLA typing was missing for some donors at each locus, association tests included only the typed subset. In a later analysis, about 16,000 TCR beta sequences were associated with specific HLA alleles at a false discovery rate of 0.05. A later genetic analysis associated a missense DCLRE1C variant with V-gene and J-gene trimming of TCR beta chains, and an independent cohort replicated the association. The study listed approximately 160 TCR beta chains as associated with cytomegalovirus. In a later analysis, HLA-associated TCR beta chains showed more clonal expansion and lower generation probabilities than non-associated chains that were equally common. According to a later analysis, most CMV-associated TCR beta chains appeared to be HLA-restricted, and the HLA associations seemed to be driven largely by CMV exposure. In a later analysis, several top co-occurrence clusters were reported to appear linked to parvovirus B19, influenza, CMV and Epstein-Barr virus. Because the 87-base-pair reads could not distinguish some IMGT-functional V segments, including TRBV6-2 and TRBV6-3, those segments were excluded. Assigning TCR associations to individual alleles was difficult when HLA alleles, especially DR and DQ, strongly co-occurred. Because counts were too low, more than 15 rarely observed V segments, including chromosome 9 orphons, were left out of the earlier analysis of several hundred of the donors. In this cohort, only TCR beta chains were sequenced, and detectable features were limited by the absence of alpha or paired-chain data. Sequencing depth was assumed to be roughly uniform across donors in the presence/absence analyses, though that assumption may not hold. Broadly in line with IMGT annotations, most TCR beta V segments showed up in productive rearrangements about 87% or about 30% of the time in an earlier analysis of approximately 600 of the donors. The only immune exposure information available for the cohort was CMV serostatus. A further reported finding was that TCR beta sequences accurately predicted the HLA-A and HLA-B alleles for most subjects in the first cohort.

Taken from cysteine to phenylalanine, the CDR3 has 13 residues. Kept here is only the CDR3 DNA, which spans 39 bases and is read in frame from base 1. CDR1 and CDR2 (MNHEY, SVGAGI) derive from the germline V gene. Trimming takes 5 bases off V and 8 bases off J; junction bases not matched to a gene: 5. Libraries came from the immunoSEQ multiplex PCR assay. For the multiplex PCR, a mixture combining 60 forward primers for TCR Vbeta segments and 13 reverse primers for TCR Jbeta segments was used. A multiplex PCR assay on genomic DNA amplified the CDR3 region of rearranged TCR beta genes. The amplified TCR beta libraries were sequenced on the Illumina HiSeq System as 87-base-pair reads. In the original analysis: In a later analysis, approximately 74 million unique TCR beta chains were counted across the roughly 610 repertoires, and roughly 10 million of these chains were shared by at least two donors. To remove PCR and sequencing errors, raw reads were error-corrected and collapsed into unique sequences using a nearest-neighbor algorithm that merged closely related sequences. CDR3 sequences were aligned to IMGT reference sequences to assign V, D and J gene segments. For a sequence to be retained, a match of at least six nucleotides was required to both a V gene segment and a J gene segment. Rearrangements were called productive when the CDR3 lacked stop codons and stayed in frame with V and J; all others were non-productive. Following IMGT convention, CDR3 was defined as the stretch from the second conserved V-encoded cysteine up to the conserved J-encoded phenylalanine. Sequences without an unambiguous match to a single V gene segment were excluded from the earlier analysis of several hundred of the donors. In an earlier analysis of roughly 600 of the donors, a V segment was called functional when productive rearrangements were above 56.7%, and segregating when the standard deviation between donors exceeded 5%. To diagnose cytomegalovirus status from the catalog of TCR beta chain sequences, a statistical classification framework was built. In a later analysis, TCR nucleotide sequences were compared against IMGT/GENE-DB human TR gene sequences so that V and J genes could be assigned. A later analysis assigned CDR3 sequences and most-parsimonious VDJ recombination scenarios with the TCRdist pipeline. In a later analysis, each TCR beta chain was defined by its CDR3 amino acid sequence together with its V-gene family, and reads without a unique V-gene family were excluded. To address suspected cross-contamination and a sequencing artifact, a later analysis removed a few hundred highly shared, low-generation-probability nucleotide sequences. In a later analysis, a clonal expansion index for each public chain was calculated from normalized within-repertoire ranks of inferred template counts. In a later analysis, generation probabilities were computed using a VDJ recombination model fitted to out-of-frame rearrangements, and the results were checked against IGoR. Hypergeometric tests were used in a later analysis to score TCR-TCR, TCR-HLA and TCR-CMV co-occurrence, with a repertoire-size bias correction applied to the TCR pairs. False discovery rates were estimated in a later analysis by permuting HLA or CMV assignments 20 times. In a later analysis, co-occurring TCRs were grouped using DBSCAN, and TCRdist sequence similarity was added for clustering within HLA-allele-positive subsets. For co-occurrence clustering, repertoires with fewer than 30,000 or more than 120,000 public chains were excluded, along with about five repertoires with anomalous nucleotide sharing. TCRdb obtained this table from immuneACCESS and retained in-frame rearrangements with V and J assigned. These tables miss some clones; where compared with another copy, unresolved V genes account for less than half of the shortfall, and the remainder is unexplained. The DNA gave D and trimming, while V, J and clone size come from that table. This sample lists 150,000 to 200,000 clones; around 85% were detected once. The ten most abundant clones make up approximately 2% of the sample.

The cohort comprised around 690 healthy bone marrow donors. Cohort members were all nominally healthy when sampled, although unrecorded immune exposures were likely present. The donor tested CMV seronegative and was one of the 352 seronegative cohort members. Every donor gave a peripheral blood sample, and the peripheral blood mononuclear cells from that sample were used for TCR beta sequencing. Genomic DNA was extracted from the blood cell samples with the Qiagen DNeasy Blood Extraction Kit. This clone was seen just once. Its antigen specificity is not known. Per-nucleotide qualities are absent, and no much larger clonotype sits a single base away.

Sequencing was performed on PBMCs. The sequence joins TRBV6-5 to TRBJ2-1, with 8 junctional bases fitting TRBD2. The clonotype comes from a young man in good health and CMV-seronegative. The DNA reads TGTGCCAGCAGTCTTGGACTAGCCGATGAGCAGTTCTTC. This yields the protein CASSLGLADEQFF.